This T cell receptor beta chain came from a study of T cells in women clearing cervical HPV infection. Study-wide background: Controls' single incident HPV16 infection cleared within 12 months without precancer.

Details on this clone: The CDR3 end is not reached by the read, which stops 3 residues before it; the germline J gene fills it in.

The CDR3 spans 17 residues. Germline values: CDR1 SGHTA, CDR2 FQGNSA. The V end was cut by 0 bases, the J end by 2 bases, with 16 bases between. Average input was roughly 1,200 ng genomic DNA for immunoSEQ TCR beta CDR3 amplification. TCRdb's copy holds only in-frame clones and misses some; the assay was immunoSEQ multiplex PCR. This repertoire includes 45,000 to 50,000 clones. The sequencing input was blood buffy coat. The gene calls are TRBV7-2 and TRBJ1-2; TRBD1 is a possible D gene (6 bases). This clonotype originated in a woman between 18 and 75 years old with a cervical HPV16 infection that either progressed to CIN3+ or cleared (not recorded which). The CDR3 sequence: CASSLAGSMTGNYGYTF. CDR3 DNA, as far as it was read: TGTGCCAGCAGCTTAGCCGGTTCGATGACAGGAAACTATGGC.